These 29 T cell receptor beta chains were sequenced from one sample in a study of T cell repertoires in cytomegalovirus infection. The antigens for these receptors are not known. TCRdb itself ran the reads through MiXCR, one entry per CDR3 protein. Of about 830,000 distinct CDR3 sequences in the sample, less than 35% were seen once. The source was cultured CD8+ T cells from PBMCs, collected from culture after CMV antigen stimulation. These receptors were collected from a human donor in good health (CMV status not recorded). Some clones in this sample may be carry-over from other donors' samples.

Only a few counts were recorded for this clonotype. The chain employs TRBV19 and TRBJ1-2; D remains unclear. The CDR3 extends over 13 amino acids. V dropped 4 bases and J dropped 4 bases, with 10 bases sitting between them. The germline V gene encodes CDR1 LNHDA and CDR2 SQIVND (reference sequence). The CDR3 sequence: CASSNGRSYGYTF. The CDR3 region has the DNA TGTGCCAGTAGTAACGGGAGAAGCTATGGCTACACCTTC.

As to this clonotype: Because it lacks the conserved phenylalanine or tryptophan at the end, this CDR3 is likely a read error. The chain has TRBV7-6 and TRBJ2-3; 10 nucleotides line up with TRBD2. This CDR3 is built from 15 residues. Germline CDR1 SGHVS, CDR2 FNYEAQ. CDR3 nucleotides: TGTGCTAGCAGCCCCCAGGTAGCGGGGGGAGATACGCAGTATTCT. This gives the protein CASSPQVAGGDTQYS.

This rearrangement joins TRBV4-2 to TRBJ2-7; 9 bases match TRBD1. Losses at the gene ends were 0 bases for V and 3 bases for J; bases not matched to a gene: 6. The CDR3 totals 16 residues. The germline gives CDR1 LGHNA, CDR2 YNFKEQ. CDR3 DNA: TGTGCCAGCAGCCAAGATCCCGGGACAGGGATCTACGAGCAGTACTTC. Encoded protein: CASSQDPGTGIYEQYF.

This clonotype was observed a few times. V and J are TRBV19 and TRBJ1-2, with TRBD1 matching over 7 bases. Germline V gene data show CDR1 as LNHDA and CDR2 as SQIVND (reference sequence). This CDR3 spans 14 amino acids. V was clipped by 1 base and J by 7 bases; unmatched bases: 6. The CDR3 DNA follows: TGTGCCAGTAGTATAGGCAGGGGGAAGACTGGCTACACCTTC. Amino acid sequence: CASSIGRGKTGYTF.

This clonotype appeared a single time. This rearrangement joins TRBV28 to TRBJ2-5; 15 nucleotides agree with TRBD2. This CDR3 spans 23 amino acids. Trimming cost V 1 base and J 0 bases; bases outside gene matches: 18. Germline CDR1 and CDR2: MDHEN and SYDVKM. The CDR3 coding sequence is TGTGCCAGCAGTTTATCCGGGACAGGGGACCCGGGACTAGCGGGGGGAAACCAAGAGACCCAGTACTTC. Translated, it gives CASSLSGTGDPGLAGGNQETQYF.

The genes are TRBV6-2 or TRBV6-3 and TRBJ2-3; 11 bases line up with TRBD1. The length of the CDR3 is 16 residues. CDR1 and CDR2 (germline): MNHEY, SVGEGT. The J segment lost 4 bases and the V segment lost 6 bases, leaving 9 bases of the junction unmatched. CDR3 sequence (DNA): TGTGCCAGCAGCCTACTTTGGGACAGGGGGTCAGATACGCAGTATTTT. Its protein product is CASSLLWDRGSDTQYF.

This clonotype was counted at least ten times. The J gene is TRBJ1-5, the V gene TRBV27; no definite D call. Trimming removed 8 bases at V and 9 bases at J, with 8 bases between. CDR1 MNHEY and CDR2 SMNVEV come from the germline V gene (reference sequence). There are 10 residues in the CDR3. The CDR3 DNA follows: TGTGCCAGCGGCTTACGGCCCCAGCATTTT. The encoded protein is CASGLRPQHF.

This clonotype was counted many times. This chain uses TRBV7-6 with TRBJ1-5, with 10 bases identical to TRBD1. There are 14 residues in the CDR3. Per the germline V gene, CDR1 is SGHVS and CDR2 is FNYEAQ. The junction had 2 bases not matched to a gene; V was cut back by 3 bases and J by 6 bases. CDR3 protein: CASSLTGGGQPQHF. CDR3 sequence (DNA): TGTGCCAGCAGCTTGACAGGGGGCGGTCAGCCCCAGCATTTT.

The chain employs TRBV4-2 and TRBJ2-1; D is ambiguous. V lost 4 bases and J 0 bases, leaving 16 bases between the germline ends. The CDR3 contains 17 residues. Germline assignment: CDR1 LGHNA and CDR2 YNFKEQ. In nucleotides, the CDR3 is TGTGCCAGCAGCCCCCTCGGAAGCGCTAGCTCCTACAATGAGCAGTTCTTC. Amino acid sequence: CASSPLGSASSYNEQFF.

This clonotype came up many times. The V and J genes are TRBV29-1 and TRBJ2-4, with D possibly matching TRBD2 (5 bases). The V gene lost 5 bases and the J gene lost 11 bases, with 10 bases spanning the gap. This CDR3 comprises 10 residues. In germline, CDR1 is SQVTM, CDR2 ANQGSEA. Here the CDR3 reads CSVHGDVQYF. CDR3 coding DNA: TGCAGCGTTCACGGGGATGTTCAGTACTTC.

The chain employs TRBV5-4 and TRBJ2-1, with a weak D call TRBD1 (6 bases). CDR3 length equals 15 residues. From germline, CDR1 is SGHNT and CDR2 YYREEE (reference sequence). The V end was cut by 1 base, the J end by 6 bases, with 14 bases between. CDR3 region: CASSLMAGAGNEQFF. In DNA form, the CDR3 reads TGTGCCAGCAGCTTGATGGCAGGGGCGGGCAATGAGCAGTTCTTC.

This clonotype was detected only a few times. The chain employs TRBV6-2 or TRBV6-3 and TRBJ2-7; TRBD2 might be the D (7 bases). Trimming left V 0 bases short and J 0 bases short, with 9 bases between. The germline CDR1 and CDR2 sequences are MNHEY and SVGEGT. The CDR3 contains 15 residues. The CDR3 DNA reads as TGTGCCAGCAGTTACTCGGCGGGGGCCTCCTACGAGCAGTACGTC. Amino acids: CASSYSAGASYEQYV.

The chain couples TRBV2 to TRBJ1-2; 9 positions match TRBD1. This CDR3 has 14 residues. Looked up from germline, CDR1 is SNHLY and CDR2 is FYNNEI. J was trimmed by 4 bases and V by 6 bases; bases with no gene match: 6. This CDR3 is CASRALGQGYGYTF. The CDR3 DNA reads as TGTGCCAGCAGAGCACTGGGACAGGGCTATGGCTACACCTTC.

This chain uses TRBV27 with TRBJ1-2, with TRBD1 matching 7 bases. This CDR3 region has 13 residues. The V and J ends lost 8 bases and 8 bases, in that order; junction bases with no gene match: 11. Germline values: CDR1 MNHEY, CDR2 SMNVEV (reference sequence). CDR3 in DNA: TGTGCCAGCCGTAACAGGGGCCTTGACGGCTACACCTTC. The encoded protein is CASRNRGLDGYTF.

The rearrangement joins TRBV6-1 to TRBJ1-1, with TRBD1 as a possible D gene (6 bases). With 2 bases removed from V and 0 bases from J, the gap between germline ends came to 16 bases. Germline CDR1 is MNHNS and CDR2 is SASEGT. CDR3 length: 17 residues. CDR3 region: CASSESRITGLNTEAFF. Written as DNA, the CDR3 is TGTGCCAGCAGTGAATCTAGAATAACAGGGCTGAACACTGAAGCTTTCTTT.

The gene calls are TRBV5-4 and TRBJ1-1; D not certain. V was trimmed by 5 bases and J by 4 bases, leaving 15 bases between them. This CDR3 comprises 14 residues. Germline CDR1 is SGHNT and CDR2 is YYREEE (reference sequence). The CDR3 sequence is CASRSGPGSTEAFF. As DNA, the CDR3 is TGTGCCAGCAGATCCGGACCGGGCTCCACTGAAGCTTTCTTT.

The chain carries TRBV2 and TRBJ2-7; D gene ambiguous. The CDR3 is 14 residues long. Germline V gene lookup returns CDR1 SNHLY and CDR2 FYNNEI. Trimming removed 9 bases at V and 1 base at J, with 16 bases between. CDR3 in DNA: TGTGCCAGGAGACCTGTTCAGCGATCCTACGAGCAGTACTTC. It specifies CARRPVQRSYEQYF.

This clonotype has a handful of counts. In DNA form, the CDR3 reads TGTGCCAGCAGCTTAGAGGCAGGGGGGATCTACTGGAACGAGCAGTACTTC. As protein: CASSLEAGGIYWNEQYF. The chain uses TRBV7-4 and TRBJ2-7; possibly TRBD1 for D (7 bases). The ends were cut back, 1 base at V and 5 bases at J, with 21 bases in the middle. The CDR3 contains 17 residues. CDR1 is SGHVT and CDR2 is SQSDAQ in the germline V gene.

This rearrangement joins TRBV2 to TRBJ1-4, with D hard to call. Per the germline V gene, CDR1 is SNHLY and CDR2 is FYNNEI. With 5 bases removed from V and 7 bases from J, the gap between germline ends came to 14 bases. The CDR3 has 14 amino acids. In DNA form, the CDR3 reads TGTGCCAGCAGTTTCGGGTCACCGACTGAAAAACTGTTTTTT. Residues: CASSFGSPTEKLFF. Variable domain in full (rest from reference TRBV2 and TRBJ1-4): EPEVTQTPSHQVTQMGQEVILRCVPISNHLYFYWYRQILGQKVEFLVSFYNNEISEKSEIFDDQFSVERPDGSNFTLKIRSTKLEDSAMYFCASSFGSPTEKLFFGSGTQLSVL.

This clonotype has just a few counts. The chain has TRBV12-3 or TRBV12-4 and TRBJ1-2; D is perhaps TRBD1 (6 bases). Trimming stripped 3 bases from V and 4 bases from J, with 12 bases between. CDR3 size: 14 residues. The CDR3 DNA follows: TGTGCCAGCAGTTTTCGGGGGCTTGGCTATGGCTACACCTTC. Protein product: CASSFRGLGYGYTF.

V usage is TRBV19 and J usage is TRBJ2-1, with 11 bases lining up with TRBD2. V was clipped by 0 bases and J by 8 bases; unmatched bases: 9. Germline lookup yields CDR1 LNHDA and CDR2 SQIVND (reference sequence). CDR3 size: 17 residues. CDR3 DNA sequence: TGTGCCAGTAGTATAGATCGAATAGCGGGGGGGCCCGATGAGCAGTTCTTC. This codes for CASSIDRIAGGPDEQFF.

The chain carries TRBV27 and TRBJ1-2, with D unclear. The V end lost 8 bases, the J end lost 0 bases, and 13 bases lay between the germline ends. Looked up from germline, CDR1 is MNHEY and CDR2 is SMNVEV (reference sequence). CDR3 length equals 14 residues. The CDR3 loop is CASRPAVANYGYTF. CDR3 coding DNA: TGTGCCAGCCGCCCGGCAGTAGCTAACTATGGCTACACCTTC.

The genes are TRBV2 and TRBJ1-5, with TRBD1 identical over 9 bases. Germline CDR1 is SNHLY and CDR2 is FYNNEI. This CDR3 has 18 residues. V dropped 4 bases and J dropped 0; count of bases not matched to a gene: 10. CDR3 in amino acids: CASSGPGQGPFSNQPQHF. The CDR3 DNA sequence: TGTGCCAGCAGTGGTCCGGGACAGGGTCCCTTTAGCAATCAGCCCCAGCATTTT.

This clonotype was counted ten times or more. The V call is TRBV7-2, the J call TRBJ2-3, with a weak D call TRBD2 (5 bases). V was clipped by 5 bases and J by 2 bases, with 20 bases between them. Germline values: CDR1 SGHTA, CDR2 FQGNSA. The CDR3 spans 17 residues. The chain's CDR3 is CASSAERAGRHTDTQYF. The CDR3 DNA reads TGTGCCAGCAGCGCGGAGAGGGCAGGACGCCACACAGATACGCAGTATTTT.

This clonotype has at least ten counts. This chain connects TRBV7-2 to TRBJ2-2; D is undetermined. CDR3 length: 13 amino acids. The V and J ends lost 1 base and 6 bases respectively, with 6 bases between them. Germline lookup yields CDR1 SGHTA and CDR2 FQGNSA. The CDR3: CASSLGFAGELFF. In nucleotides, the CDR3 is TGTGCCAGCAGCTTAGGATTCGCCGGGGAGCTGTTTTTT.

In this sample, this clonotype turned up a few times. CDR3: CASSAPDGTTNEKLFF. CDR3 coding DNA: TGTGCCAGCAGCGCGCCGGACGGAACAACTAATGAAAAACTGTTTTTT. The rearrangement uses TRBV7-9 and TRBJ1-4, with no clear D. Germline loops: CDR1 SEHNR, CDR2 FQNEAQ (reference sequence). This CDR3 is built from 16 residues. Trimming shortened V by 5 bases and J by 0 bases, and 13 bases separated the two germline ends.

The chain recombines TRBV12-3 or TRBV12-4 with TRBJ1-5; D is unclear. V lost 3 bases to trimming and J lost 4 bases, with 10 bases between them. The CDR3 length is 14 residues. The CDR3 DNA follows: TGTGCCAGCAGTTTTGGCCATGTTAATCAGCCCCAGCATTTT. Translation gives CASSFGHVNQPQHF.

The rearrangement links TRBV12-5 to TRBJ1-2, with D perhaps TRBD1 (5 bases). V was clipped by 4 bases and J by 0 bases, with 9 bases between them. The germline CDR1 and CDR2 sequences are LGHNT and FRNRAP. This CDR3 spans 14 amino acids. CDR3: CASGWDSTNYGYTF. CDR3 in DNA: TGTGCTAGTGGTTGGGACTCGACTAACTATGGCTACACCTTC.

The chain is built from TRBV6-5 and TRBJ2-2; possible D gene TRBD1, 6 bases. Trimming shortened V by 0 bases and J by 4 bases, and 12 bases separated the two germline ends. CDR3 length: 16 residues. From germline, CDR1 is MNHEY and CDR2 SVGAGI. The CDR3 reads CASSYSPGVGTGELFF. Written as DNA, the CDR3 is TGTGCCAGCAGTTACTCGCCAGGGGTGGGCACCGGGGAGCTGTTTTTT.